This T cell receptor (beta chain) was found in a study of control samples from healthy donors and cancer patients. Measured with immunoSEQ multiplex PCR; TCRdb has only the in-frame clones, and not every one. The table records about 180,000 clones, 85% to 95% of them present only once. Trimming at V came to 3 bases and at J to 2 bases, leaving 4 bases not matched to a gene. Per germline, CDR1 SGDLS and CDR2 YYNGEE. This CDR3 is 15 amino acids long. The chain couples TRBV9 to TRBJ2-1; 8 nucleotides match TRBD2. The TCR sequence derives from a man aged 25-45 years in good health. What was sequenced was blood. CDR3 loop: CASSAGTRPYNEQFF. DNA of the CDR3: TGTGCCAGCAGCGCCGGGACTAGACCCTACAATGAGCAGTTCTTC.